This passage covers 27 T cell receptor beta chains from one sample sequenced in a study of blood T cells in healthy people across ages. Sample-barcoded 5' priming and a J-beta primer mix drove a second PCR of 7 to 11 cycles. TCRdb processed the 5' RACE reads anew with MiXCR; each CDR3 protein has one entry. The table has over 1.5 million distinct CDR3 sequences, around half seen once. The sequenced sample was blood. Source of these receptors: a middle-aged woman in good health.

This clonotype was detected a few times. The genes are TRBV20-1 and TRBJ2-5, with D perhaps TRBD1 (6 bases). The CDR3 extends over 12 amino acids. Looked up from germline, CDR1 is DFQATT and CDR2 is SNEGSKA (reference sequence). Trimming removed 3 bases from V and 5 bases from J, with 10 bases in between. The DNA for the CDR3 is TGCAGTGCTAGGCCCAGGGGTGAGACCCAGTACTTC. Translating it yields CSARPRGETQYF.

This sequence joins TRBV20-1 and TRBJ2-3; D gene ambiguous. Per the germline V gene, CDR1 is DFQATT and CDR2 is SNEGSKA (reference sequence). The CDR3 spans 13 residues. Here the CDR3 reads CSAGVSSSDTQYF. The CDR3, as DNA: TGCTCCGCTGGGGTGTCTAGTTCAGATACGCAGTATTTT.

The chain employs TRBV18 and TRBJ2-1, with D possibly called TRBD1 or TRBD2 (5 bases each). The CDR3 is 14 amino acids. The germline V gene has CDR1 KGHSH and CDR2 LQKENI. Trimming cost V 5 bases and J 5 bases, with 13 bases left between them. CDR3 sequence reads: CASSYRGPNNEQFF. The CDR3 DNA reads TGTGCCAGCTCATACCGGGGACCAAACAATGAGCAGTTCTTC.

This sequence joins TRBV4-3 and TRBJ1-6, with a weak D call TRBD1 (5 bases). V dropped 0 bases and J dropped 0 bases, with 12 bases sitting between them. The CDR3 has 18 amino acids. Germline loops: CDR1 LGHNA, CDR2 YSLEER. CDR3 coding DNA: TGCGCCAGCAGCCAAGATACGGGGGATAGCTCCTATAATTCACCCCTCCACTTT. Its translation is CASSQDTGDSSYNSPLHF.

The CDR3 nucleotides are TGTGCCAGCAGCTTAAACGGACAGGGTCACTCTGGGGCCAACGTCCTGACTTTC. It specifies CASSLNGQGHSGANVLTF. The chain links TRBV7-3 to TRBJ2-6; TRBD1 agrees at 8 bases. The CDR3 consists of 18 residues. Per the germline V gene, CDR1 is SGHTA and CDR2 is FQGTGA. V gave up 1 base and J gave up 0 bases; unmatched junction bases: 5.

The chain couples TRBV29-1 to TRBJ2-1, with 8 bases fitting TRBD1. The V segment lost 6 bases and the J segment 0 bases; nucleotides outside the gene matches: 4. This CDR3 comprises 14 residues. The germline CDR1 and CDR2 sequences are SQVTM and ANQGSEA. The CDR3 nucleotides read TGCAGCGTGACAGGGGTCAACTCCTACAATGAGCAGTTCTTC. Translation: CSVTGVNSYNEQFF.

This clonotype showed up just a few times. The chain combines TRBV27 with TRBJ2-6; D gene unclear. Germline V gene data show CDR1 as MNHEY and CDR2 as SMNVEV (reference sequence). The CDR3 has 18 amino acids. Trimming took 2 bases from V and 0 from J, leaving 14 bases between them. The CDR3 sequence: CASSLQKNPNSGANVLTF. DNA of the CDR3: TGTGCCAGCAGTTTACAGAAGAACCCGAACTCTGGGGCCAACGTCCTGACTTTC.

V is TRBV5-6 and J is TRBJ2-4, with TRBD1 matching 10 bases. The CDR3 is 14 residues long. Per germline, CDR1 SGHDT and CDR2 YYEEEE. V dropped 5 bases and J dropped 8; count of bases not matched to a gene: 7. CDR3 DNA: TGTGCCAGCAGAAGACAGGGGGCTAAGTACATTCAGTACTTC. It is translated as CASRRQGAKYIQYF.

This clonotype has only a few counts. The chain is built from TRBV7-2 and TRBJ2-7, with TRBD2 matching 13 bases. V was pared by 4 bases and J by 7 bases, with 13 bases of the junction left unmatched. Germline V CDR1 and CDR2: SGHTA, FQGNSA. This CDR3 comprises 17 residues. The CDR3 bases are TGTGCCAGCAGCTCAATCGGACTAGCGGGGGTCGATACGGAGCAGTACTTC. Its protein product is CASSSIGLAGVDTEQYF.

This chain uses TRBV9 with TRBJ1-2, with 11 bases lining up with TRBD1. CDR1 is SGDLS and CDR2 is YYNGEE in the germline V gene. The CDR3 length is 14 residues. The ends lost 6 bases at V and 5 bases at J; junction bases unmatched: 6. The CDR3 protein is CASTPGQGDYGYTF. CDR3 DNA sequence: TGTGCCAGCACCCCGGGACAGGGGGATTATGGCTACACCTTC.

Only a few counts were recorded for this clonotype. This rearrangement joins TRBV20-1 to TRBJ2-7, with 7 positions matching TRBD1. There are 13 residues in the CDR3. The V and J ends lost 2 bases and 1 base, in that order; junction bases with no gene match: 2. Germline V gives CDR1 DFQATT, CDR2 SNEGSKA (reference sequence). The CDR3 sequence is CSARQGVSYEQYF. The CDR3 DNA sequence: TGCAGTGCTAGACAGGGGGTTTCCTACGAGCAGTACTTC.

This sequence joins TRBV13 and TRBJ2-4; TRBD2 matches 7 bases. With V trimmed by 1 base and J by 0 bases, 12 bases remained unmatched. The CDR3 is made up of 19 amino acids. Germline lookup yields CDR1 PRHDT and CDR2 FYEKMQ (reference sequence). The DNA for the CDR3 is TGTGCCAGCAGCTTAGACCCTAGCGGCGCAGGAGTAGCCAAAAACATTCAGTACTTC. Amino acid sequence: CASSLDPSGAGVAKNIQYF.

The chain is built from TRBV7-2 and TRBJ2-7; the match to TRBD2 covers 9 bases. CDR1 and CDR2 (germline): SGHTA, FQGNSA. The V segment lost 3 bases and the J segment 0 bases; nucleotides outside the gene matches: 6. The CDR3 runs to 16 residues. The DNA for the CDR3 is TGTGCCAGCAGCTTCCCCAGCGGGGGGAGCTCCTACGAGCAGTACTTC. Amino acid sequence: CASSFPSGGSSYEQYF.

As for this clonotype: At one end the junction does not follow the germline gene, possibly because of a read error. The chain employs TRBV6-5 and TRBJ2-1, with D possibly being TRBD1 (6 bases). The J call is uncertain, as TRBJ2-7 better fits the DNA end. The germline CDR1 and CDR2 sequences are MNHEY and SVGAGI. The length of the CDR3 is 16 residues. CDR3 nucleotide sequence: TGTGCTAGCAGACCCGGACAGACACAGACCTACAATGAGCAGTACTTC. Translation gives CASRPGQTQTYNEQYF.

The gene calls are TRBV29-1 and TRBJ2-1; 11 bases are shared with TRBD2. The CDR3 runs 15 residues. Trimming took 4 bases from V and 6 from J; bases not matched to a gene: 8. The germline V gene has CDR1 SQVTM and CDR2 ANQGSEA. CDR3 nucleotide sequence: TGCAGCGTTGGACAACGTAGCGGGGGGGCCAATGAGCAGTTCTTC. This sequence encodes CSVGQRSGGANEQFF.

The chain is built from TRBV27 and TRBJ1-5; D gene uncertain. Trimming took off 3 bases at V and 0 bases at J, with 9 bases between the two ends. CDR3 length: 15 amino acids. Germline CDR1 MNHEY, CDR2 SMNVEV (reference sequence). CDR3 sequence reads: CASSFRPNSNQPQHF. Written as DNA, the CDR3 is TGTGCCAGCAGTTTCAGGCCAAATAGCAATCAGCCCCAGCATTTT.

The sample holds many counts of this clonotype. The V gene is TRBV12-3 or TRBV12-4, the J gene TRBJ2-3, with TRBD2 identical over 11 bases. The CDR3 has 15 amino acids. J lost 4 bases, V lost 3 bases, and 3 bases had no gene match. Here the CDR3 DNA reads TGTGCCAGCAGTTTGCTAGCGGGGGGATCAGATACGCAGTATTTT. Encoded protein: CASSLLAGGSDTQYF.

The chain joins TRBV15 to TRBJ2-5; 10 bases are shared with TRBD2. The CDR3 loop spans 15 amino acids. Losses at the gene ends were 1 base for V and 5 bases for J; bases not matched to a gene: 4. In germline, CDR1 is LNHNV, CDR2 YYDKDF (reference sequence). CDR3 residues: CATSRVGTSVETQYF. The CDR3 DNA reads as TGTGCCACCAGCAGAGTGGGGACTAGCGTTGAGACCCAGTACTTC.

This clonotype came up once. V usage is TRBV4-1 and J usage is TRBJ1-4; D remains ambiguous. Trimming took 1 base from V and 3 from J, leaving 9 bases between them. CDR1 is MGHRA, CDR2 YSYEKL, per germline. The CDR3 runs to 15 residues. CDR3 nucleotides: TGCGCCAGCAGCCAAGTCGACGGTTCTAATGAAAAACTGTTTTTT. Translating it yields CASSQVDGSNEKLFF.

This rearrangement joins TRBV5-5 to TRBJ2-4; D is uncertain. The germline CDR1 and CDR2 sequences are SGHKS and YYEKEE (reference sequence). The germline V and J ends were trimmed by 0 bases and 0 bases, with 13 bases remaining between them. The CDR3 length is 17 residues. CDR3 amino acids: CASSLERPGIAKNIQYF. The CDR3 nucleotides read TGTGCCAGCAGCTTGGAAAGGCCTGGAATAGCCAAAAACATTCAGTACTTC.

J is TRBJ1-3 and V is TRBV7-2; D possibly corresponds to TRBD1 (6 bases). Looked up from germline, CDR1 is SGHTA and CDR2 is FQGNSA. V shed 3 bases and J shed 5 bases, with 23 bases lying between them. CDR3 length equals 18 residues. The CDR3 sequence is CASSLAPLGRGLRNTIYF. The DNA for the CDR3 is TGTGCCAGCAGCTTGGCACCGCTCGGTCGGGGGCTCAGAAACACCATATATTTT.

The CDR3 nucleotides read TGTGCCAGCAGTGGAAGCTCCGGGATTAAGGGCTACACCTTC. Amino acids: CASSGSSGIKGYTF. The chain uses TRBV6-2 or TRBV6-3 and TRBJ1-2; D is unclear. The CDR3 has 14 amino acids. Between the trimmed V and J ends, which lost 5 bases and 8 bases, there was a span of 18 bases. Per germline, CDR1 MNHEY and CDR2 SVGEGT.

The chain couples TRBV7-9 to TRBJ1-5; tentatively, D is TRBD1 (5 bases). CDR3 length: 15 residues. Trimming took 3 bases from V and 0 from J, leaving 9 bases between them. Germline-derived CDR1 and CDR2 are SEHNR and FQNEAQ (reference sequence). CDR3 DNA sequence: TGTGCCAGCAGCTTGGGGGAGATTAGCAATCAGCCCCAGCATTTT. This encodes CASSLGEISNQPQHF.

This clonotype was picked up many times. V is TRBV3-1 and J is TRBJ2-3; D is undetermined. In germline, CDR1 is LGHDT, CDR2 YNNKEL (reference sequence). V was shortened by 11 bases and J by 6 bases, with 6 bases between the two germline ends. The CDR3 runs 9 residues. In nucleotides, the CDR3 is TGTGCCGGTTCGGATACGCAGTATTTT. Amino acids: CAGSDTQYF.

The gene calls are TRBV3-1 and TRBJ1-5; TRBD1 matches at 8 bases. The CDR3 spans 15 residues. The germline V gene encodes CDR1 LGHDT and CDR2 YNNKEL (reference sequence). Germline trimming cut 4 bases from V and 6 bases from J; bases unmatched to any gene: 8. The DNA for the CDR3 is TGTGCCAGCAGCCGTTCAGACAGGGGTGCTCAGCCCCAGCATTTT. It codes for CASSRSDRGAQPQHF.

The V gene is TRBV5-1, the J gene TRBJ2-1, with a weak D call TRBD2 (5 bases). In germline, CDR1 is SGHRS, CDR2 YFSETQ. CDR3 size: 15 residues. V gave up 0 bases and J gave up 4 bases, with 11 bases separating them. The chain's CDR3 is CASSLAEGAYNEQFF. In nucleotides, the CDR3 is TGCGCCAGCAGCTTGGCCGAGGGTGCGTACAATGAGCAGTTCTTC.

V is TRBV12-3 or TRBV12-4 and J is TRBJ2-5; no reliable D call. The CDR3 is 14 amino acids. V was trimmed by 3 bases and J by 4 bases, leaving 12 bases between them. As DNA, the CDR3 is TGTGCCAGCAGTTTCTGGCGCGCCCGAGAGACCCAGTACTTC. This translates into CASSFWRARETQYF.